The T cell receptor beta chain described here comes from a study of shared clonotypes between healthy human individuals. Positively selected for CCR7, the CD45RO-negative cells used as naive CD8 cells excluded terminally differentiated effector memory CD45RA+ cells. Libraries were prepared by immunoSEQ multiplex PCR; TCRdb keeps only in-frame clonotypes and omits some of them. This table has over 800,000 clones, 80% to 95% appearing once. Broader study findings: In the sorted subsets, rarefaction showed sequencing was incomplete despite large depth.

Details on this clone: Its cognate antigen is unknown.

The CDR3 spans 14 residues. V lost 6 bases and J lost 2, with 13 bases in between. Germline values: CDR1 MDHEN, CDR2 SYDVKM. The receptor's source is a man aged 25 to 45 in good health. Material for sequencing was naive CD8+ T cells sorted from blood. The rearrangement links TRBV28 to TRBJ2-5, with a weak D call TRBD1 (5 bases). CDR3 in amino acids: CASSPQDLQETQYF. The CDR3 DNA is TGTGCCAGCAGCCCACAGGATTTACAAGAGACCCAGTACTTC.